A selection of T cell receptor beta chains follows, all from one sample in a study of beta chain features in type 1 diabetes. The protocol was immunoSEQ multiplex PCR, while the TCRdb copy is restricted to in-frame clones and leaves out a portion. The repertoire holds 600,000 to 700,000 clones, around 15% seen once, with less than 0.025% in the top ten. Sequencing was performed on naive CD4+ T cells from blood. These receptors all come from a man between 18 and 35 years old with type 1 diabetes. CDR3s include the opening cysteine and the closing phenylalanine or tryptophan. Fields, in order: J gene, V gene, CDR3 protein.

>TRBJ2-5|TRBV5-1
CASSLGTNKETQYF
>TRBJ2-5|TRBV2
CASGEAWETQYF
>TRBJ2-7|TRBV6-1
CASRFGQEHEQYF
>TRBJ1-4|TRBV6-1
CASTSTGTKERLFF
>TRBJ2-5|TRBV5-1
CASNLGSFGRETQYF
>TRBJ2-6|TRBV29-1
CSVGQGAFSGANVLTF
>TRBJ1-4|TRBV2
CASAYGSWGKLFF
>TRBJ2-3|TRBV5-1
CASSPGGYPSGDTQYF
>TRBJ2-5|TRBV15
CATSTGEETQYF
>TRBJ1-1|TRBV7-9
CASSFESGQVLKAFF
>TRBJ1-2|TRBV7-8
CASSQGPIYGYTF
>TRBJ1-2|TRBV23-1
CASSPRISSRGGYTF
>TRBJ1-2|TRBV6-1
CAIRGAGDGYTF
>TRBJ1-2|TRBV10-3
CAISQTGAGYTF
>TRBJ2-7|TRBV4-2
CASSARLAASYEQYF
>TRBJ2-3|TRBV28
CASSLNFGTATQDTQYF
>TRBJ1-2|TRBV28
CASSPRLGRTNYGYTF
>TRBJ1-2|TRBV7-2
CASSFLNYGYTF
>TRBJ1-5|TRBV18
CASSPEGFQPQHF
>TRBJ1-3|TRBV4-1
CASSQDHGQGRDSGNTIYF
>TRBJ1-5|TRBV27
CASSAVAGGYSNQPQHF
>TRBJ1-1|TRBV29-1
CSVATELNTEAFF
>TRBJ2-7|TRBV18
CASSPPGQSKSSYEQYF
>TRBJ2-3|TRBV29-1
CSVGSSDTQYF
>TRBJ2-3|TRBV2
CASSLGADTQYF
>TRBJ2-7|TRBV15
CATSRDRTGAWGEQYF
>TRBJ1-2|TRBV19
CASTDNYGYTF
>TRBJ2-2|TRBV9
CASSTGVTGELFF
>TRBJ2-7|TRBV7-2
CASSFRQGRDEQYF
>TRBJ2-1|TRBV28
CASSSVTGREVDNEQFF
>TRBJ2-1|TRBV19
CASASGGAFFNEQFF
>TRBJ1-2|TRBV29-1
CSVAPEYLPFGQGGIYTF
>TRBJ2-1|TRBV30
CAWSPSVRFAYNEQFF
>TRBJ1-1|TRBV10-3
CAISEGVQGFGTEAFF
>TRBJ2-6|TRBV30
CAWKEGSGANVLTF
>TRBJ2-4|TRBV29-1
CSVVGKNIQYF
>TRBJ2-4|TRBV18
CASSQQGAPDIQYF
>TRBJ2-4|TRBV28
CASSFRDIQYF
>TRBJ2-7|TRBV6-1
CATSFTQGGTYEQYF
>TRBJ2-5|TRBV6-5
CASSYRDETQYF
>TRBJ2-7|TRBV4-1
CASSQEDLSYEQYF
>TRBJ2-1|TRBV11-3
CASSLAASGNEQFF
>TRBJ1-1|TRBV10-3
CAIRREDRVEISEAFF
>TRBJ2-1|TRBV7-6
CASSLGGKRSSYNEQFF
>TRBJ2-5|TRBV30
CAWMTSGGPWETQYF
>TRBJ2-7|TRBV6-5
CASSYSKGTPYYEQYF
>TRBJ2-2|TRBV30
CAWTRGDNTGELFF
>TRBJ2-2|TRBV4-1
CASSRVGRMFANTGELFF
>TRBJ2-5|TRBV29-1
CSVVRTETQYF
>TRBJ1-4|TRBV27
CASSHNPDSKNEKLFF
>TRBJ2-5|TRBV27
CASSSQLAGKETQYF
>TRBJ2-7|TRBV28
CASSSQIYEQYF
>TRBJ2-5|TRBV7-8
CASSPQGPSIETQYF
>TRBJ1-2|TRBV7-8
CASSLGTGGLHGYTF
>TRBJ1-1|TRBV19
CASSTAGTAENTEAFF
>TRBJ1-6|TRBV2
CARRSSHGSPLHF
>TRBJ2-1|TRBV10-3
CAISFAGNDNEQFF
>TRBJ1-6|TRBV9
CASSVAKGGNSPLHF
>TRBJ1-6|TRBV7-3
CASSSGGNNSPLHF